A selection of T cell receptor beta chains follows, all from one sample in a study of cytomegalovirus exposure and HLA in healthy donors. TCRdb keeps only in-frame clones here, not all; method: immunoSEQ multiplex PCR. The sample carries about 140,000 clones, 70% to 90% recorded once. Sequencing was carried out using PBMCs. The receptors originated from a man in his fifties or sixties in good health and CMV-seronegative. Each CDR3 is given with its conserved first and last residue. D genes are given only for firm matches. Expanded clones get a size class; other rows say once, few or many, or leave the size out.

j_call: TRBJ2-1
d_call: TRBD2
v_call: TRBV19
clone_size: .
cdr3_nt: TGTGCCAGTAACACGGGACTAGCGGGGGGCCTGCCCCGGGGTGAGCAGTTCTTC
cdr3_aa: CASNTGLAGGLPRGEQFF

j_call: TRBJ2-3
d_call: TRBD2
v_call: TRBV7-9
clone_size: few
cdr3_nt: TGTGCCAGCAGCTTAGTCGTGTCAGCGGGAGTTCAAGATACGCAGTATTTT
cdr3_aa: CASSLVVSAGVQDTQYF

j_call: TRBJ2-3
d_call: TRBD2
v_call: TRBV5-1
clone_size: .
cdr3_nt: TGCGCCAGCAGCACCGGGACTACCCCAGATACGCAGTATTTT
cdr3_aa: CASSTGTTPDTQYF

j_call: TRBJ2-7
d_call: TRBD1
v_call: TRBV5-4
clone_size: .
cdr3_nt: TGTGCCAGCAGCAATCAGGGGGCCAGCGACGAGCAGTACTTC
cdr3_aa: CASSNQGASDEQYF

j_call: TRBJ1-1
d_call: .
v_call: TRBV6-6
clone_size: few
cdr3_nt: TGTGCCAGCAGTTACCCGGCAGGGATGAACACTGAAGCTTTCTTT
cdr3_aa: CASSYPAGMNTEAFF

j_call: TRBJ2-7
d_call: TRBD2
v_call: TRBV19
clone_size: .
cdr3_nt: TGTGCCAGTAGTATATGGACCGGGACTAGCGGGTTACACTACGAGCAGTACTTC
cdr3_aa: CASSIWTGTSGLHYEQYF

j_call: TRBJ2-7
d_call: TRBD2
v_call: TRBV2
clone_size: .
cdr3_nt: TGTGCCAGCATCGGGGGGGGCTACGAGCAGTACTTC
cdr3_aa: CASIGGGYEQYF

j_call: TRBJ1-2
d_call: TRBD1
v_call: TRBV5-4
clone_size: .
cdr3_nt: TGTGCCAGCAGCCCCAGCCGACAGGGGAGCTATGGCTACACCTTC
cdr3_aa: CASSPSRQGSYGYTF

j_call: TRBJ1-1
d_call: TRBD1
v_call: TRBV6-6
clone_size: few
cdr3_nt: TGTGCCAGCAGTTCAGGGGGCCTGGGCACTGAAGCTTTCTTT
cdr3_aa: CASSSGGLGTEAFF

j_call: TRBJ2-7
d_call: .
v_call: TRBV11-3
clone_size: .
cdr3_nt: TGTGCCAGCAGCTTATCTCGACAGTCGCCCGAGCAGTACTTC
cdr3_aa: CASSLSRQSPEQYF

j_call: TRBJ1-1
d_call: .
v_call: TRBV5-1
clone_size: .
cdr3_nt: TGCGCCAGCAGCCCAAATACAGGGACCGAGGGTACTGAAGCTTTCTTT
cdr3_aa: CASSPNTGTEGTEAFF

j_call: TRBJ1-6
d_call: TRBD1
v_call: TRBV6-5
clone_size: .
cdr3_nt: TGTGCCAGCAGCAGACAGGGGGCGGATTCACCCCTCCACTTT
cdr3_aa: CASSRQGADSPLHF

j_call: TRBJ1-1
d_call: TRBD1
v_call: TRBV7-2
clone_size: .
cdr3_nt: TGTGCCAGCAGCACCCTTGGACAGGGTGAAGCTTTCTTT
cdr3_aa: CASSTLGQGEAFF

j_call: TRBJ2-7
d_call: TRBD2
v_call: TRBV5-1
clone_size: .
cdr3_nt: TGCGCCAGCAGCCTACTAGCGGGGGGTCGAGAGCAGTACTTC
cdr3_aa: CASSLLAGGREQYF

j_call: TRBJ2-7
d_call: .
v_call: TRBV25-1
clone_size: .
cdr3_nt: TGTGCCAGCAGTGAATATCTAGGATACGAGCAGTACTTC
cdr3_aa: CASSEYLGYEQYF

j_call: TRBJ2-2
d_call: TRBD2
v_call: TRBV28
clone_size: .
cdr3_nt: TGTGCCAGCAGGTCCGGGACTAGCGGGGCTGGCGGGGAGCTGTTTTTT
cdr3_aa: CASRSGTSGAGGELFF

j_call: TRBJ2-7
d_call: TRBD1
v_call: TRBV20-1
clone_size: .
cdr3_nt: TGCAGTGCTGGACAGGGGGCTGAGCAGTACTTC
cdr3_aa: CSAGQGAEQYF

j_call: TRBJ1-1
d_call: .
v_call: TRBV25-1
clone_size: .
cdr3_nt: TGTGCCAGCAGTGAATCCCGGGGGTCGAGGACTGAAGCTTTCTTT
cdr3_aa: CASSESRGSRTEAFF

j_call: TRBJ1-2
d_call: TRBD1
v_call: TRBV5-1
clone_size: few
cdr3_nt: TGCGCCAGCAGCTTCGGGACAGAAGGGGGATCTGGCTACACCTTC
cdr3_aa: CASSFGTEGGSGYTF

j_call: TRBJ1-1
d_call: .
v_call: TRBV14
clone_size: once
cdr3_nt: TGTGCCAGCAGCCCCACACCCGGGGAGAAAGCTTTCTTT
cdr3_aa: CASSPTPGEKAFF

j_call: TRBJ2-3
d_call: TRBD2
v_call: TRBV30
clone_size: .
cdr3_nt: TGTGCCTGGAGTCCACTAGCGGGAAGAGGAAATACGCAGTATTTT
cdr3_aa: CAWSPLAGRGNTQYF

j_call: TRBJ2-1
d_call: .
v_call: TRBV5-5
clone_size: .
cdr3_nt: TGTGCCAGCAGCTTTAGCGGCGGGACGAGCTCCTACAATGAGCAGTTCTTC
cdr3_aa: CASSFSGGTSSYNEQFF

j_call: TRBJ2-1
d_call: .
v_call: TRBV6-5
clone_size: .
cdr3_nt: TGTGCCAGCAGCCTACAGGGTACTCGTGAGCAGTTCTTC
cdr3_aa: CASSLQGTREQFF

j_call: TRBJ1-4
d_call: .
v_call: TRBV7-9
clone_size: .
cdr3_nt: TGTGCCAGCAGCTTAGTCATGTTAGTGAGTGAAAAACTGTTTTTT
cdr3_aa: CASSLVMLVSEKLFF

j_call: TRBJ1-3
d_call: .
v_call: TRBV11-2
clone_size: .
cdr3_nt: TGTGCCAGCAGCCTTAGTATTCCTCGCGACACCATATATTTT
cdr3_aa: CASSLSIPRDTIYF

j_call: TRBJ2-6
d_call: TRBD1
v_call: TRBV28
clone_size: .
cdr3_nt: TGTGCCAGCAAGGGGGCCAGGTCCTCTGGGGCCAACGTCCTGACTTTC
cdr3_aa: CASKGARSSGANVLTF

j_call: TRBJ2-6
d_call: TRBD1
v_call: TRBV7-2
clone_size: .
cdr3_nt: TGTGCCAGCAGCCTCTATCCGACAGGGGTCGGGGCCAACGTCCTGACTTTC
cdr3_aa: CASSLYPTGVGANVLTF

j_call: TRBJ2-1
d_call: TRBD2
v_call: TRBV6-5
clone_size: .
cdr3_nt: TGTGCCAGCAGTACTAGCGACCGCTCCTACAATGAGCAGTTCTTC
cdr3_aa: CASSTSDRSYNEQFF

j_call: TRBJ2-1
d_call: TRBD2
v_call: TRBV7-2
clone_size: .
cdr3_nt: TGTGCCAGCAGCTTAGTCCCTAGCGGGGGGCCCCACAATGAGCAGTTCTTC
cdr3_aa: CASSLVPSGGPHNEQFF

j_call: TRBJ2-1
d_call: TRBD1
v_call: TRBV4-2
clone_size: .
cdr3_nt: TGTGCCAGCAGCCAAGTGTCGGGACAGGGGGCATACAATGAGCAGTTCTTC
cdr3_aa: CASSQVSGQGAYNEQFF

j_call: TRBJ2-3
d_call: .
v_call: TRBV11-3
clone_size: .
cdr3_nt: TGTGCCAGCAGCTTCTCACTCGGAGATACGCAGTATTTT
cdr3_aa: CASSFSLGDTQYF

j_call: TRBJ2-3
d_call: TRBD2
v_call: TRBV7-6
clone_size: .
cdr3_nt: TGTGCCAGCAGCTCGTCGACTAGCGGTAGCACAGATACGCAGTATTTT
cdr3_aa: CASSSSTSGSTDTQYF

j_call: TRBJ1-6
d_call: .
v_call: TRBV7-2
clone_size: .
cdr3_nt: TGTGCCAGCAGCTTAGAAGGAGTAGGTAATTCACCCCTCCACTTT
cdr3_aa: CASSLEGVGNSPLHF

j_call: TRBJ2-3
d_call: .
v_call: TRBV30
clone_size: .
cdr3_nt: TGTGCCTACAGCAGCCCGGATATATATTTT
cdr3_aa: CAYSSPDIYF

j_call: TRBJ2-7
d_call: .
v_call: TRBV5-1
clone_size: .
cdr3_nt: TGCGCCAGCAGCTTGGCCGGGAGCTCCTACGAGCAGTACTTC
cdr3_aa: CASSLAGSSYEQYF

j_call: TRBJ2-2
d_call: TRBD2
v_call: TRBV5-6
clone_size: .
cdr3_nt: TGTGCCAGCAGCTGGATCCTCGCTAGCGGAGTTAACACCGGGGAGCTGTTTTTT
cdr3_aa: CASSWILASGVNTGELFF

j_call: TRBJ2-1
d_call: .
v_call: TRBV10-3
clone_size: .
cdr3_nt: TGTGCCATCAGTGAGTCTGCCAGCTACAATGAGCAGTTCTTC
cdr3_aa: CAISESASYNEQFF

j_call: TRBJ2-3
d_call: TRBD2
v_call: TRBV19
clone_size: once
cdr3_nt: TGTGCCAGTAGACCCACTAGCGGAACAATGCATACGCAGTATTTT
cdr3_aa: CASRPTSGTMHTQYF

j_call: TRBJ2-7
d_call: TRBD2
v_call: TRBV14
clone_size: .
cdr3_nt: TGTGCCAGCAGCCCCACGGGACTAGTGGACGAGCAGTACTTC
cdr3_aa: CASSPTGLVDEQYF

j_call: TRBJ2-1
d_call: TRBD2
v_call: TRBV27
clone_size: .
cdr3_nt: TGTGCCAGCAGTTACACTAGCGGGGGTCACAATGAGCAGTTCTTC
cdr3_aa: CASSYTSGGHNEQFF

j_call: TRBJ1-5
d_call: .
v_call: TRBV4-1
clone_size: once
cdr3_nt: TGCGCCAGCAGCCAAGGAGAGGGAACTCACCAGCCCCAGCATTTT
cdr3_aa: CASSQGEGTHQPQHF

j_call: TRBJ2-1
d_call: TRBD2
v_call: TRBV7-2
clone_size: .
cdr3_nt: TGTGCCAGCGGATCGGCAGCGGGAGTGGGTGAGCAGTTCTTC
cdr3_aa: CASGSAAGVGEQFF

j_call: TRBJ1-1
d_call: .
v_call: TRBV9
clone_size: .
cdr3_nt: TGTGCCAGCAGCACTCCCTTAGGGGGACGACGTGACACTGAAGCTTTCTTT
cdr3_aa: CASSTPLGGRRDTEAFF

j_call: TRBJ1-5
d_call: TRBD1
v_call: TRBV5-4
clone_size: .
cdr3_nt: TGTGCCAGCAGCTCGGGACAGTACAATCAGCCCCAGCATTTT
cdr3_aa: CASSSGQYNQPQHF

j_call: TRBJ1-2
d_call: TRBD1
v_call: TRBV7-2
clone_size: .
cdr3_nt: TGTGCCAGCAGCTTAGATGGGACAGTTTTTTTCTATGGCTACACCTTC
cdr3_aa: CASSLDGTVFFYGYTF

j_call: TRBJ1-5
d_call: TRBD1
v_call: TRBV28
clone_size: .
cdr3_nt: TGTGCCAGCAGACTACAGGGGGAGAAGCCCCAGCATTTT
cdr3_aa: CASRLQGEKPQHF

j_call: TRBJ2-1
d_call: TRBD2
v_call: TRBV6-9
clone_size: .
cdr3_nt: TGTGCCAGCAGCAGGACTAGCGGGAGTGCGAATGAGCAGTTCTTC
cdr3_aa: CASSRTSGSANEQFF

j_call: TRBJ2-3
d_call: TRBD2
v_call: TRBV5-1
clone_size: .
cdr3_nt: TGCGCCAGCAGCGAGGGACTAGCGGGAGCAGATACGCAGTATTTT
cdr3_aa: CASSEGLAGADTQYF

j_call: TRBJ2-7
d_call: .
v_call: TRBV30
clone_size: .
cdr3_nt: TGTGCCTGGAGTATGGACAGCTACGAGCAGTACTTC
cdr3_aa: CAWSMDSYEQYF

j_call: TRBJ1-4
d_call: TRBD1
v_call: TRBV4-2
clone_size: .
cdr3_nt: TGTGCCAGCAGCCACAGGGGGCAAGATAATGAAAAACTGTTTTTT
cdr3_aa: CASSHRGQDNEKLFF

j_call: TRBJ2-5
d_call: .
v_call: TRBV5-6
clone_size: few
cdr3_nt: TGTGCCAGCAGCTTGTATGCCGACAGGAGACAAGAGACCCAGTACTTC
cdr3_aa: CASSLYADRRQETQYF

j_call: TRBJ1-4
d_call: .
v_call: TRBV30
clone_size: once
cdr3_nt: TGTGCCTGGAGTGTACTTGCTAATGAAAAACTGTTTTTT
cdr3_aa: CAWSVLANEKLFF

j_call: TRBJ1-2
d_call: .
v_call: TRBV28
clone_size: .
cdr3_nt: TGTGCCAGCAGTTTACGCTATGGCTACACCTTC
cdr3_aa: CASSLRYGYTF